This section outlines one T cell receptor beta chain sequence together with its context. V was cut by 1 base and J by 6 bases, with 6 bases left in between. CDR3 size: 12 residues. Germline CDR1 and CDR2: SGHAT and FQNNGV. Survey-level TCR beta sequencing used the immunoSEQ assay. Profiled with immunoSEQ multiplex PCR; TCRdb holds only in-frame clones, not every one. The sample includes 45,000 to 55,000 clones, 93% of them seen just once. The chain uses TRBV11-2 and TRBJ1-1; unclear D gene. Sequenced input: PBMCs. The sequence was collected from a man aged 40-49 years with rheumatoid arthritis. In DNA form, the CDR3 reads TGTGCCAGCAGCTTAGCCGGCGCTGAAGCTTTCTTT. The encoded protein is CASSLAGAEAFF.